The 27 T cell receptor beta chains below all came from one sample that was sequenced in a study of human T cells and chemical hapten exposure. Each CDR3 protein gets one entry after TCRdb re-called the RACE reads with MiXCR. Among roughly 100,000 distinct CDR3 sequences, approximately 10% were seen once, and the ten largest hold approximately 4%. Time point defined: patch test 1, 2 weeks after DPC sensitization. Treatment of the sample: therapeutic diphenylcyclopropenone sensitization with weekly scalp DPC. The sample consisted of whole blood, taken in connection with sensitization to the hapten diphenylcyclopropenone (DPC). These TCRs come from a woman aged 40 to 50 with alopecia areata. Some clones in this sample may be carry-over from other donors' samples.

The chain couples TRBV12-3 or TRBV12-4 to TRBJ2-7; tentative D call: TRBD2 (6 bases). V dropped 7 bases and J dropped 1 base, with 17 bases sitting between them. The CDR3 covers 15 residues. The CDR3 reads CASNPGGGGSYEQYF. CDR3 in DNA: TGTGCCAGCAACCCTGGGGGAGGCGGTTCCTACGAGCAGTACTTC.

This clonotype was picked up a small number of times. The rearrangement joins TRBV18 to TRBJ1-5, with D tentatively TRBD1 (5 bases). V was trimmed by 9 bases and J by 5 bases, leaving 14 bases between them. From germline, CDR1 is KGHSH and CDR2 LQKENI. The CDR3 covers 13 residues. CDR3 nucleotide sequence: TGTGCCAGTGGAGGGGCGTTGGATCAGCCCCAGCATTTT. Its protein is CASGGALDQPQHF.

This clonotype has at least ten counts. The chain combines TRBV7-8 with TRBJ2-5; D is uncertain. Germline V lookup: CDR1 SGHVS, CDR2 FQNEAQ. The CDR3 contains 15 residues. Trimming removed 5 bases at V and 5 bases at J, with 18 bases between. The CDR3 DNA reads as TGTGCCAGCAGCCCTTCCAGACCCTCTCGGGAGACCCAGTACTTC. Translated, it gives CASSPSRPSRETQYF.

A remark on this clonotype: Given a much more abundant clone one base away, this may be a read error. This chain connects TRBV7-9 to TRBJ2-7, with D possibly matching TRBD2 (6 bases). Trimming took off 6 bases at V and 4 bases at J, with 13 bases between the two ends. The CDR3 runs 13 residues. Germline lookup yields CDR1 SEHNR and CDR2 FQNEAQ (reference sequence). CDR3 sequence reads: CASRPDYSYEQYF. CDR3 nucleotide sequence: TGTGCCAGCAGACCGGACTACTCATACGAGCAGTACTTC.

This clonotype was detected only a few times. V gene TRBV5-4 combines with J gene TRBJ2-5; no clear D. Trimming shortened V by 9 bases and J by 7 bases, and 13 bases separated the two germline ends. CDR1 SGHNT and CDR2 YYREEE come from the germline V gene (reference sequence). The CDR3 contains 11 residues. In DNA, the CDR3 is TGTGCCACCGGGCATGAAATGACCCAGTACTTC. Translation: CATGHEMTQYF.

Only a few counts were recorded for this clonotype. This chain joins TRBV9 and TRBJ2-3; 10 bases line up with TRBD2. Germline V gene data show CDR1 as SGDLS and CDR2 as YYNGEE. V trimming: 2 bases; J trimming: 4 bases; junction bases outside the gene matches: 4. The CDR3 is 15 amino acids. The CDR3 sequence: CASSVSGGVADTQYF. CDR3 DNA sequence: TGTGCCAGCAGCGTCAGCGGGGGGGTGGCAGATACGCAGTATTTT.

This clonotype was seen ten or more times. This chain connects TRBV29-1 to TRBJ2-7; no clear D gene. Germline V gene lookup returns CDR1 SQVTM and CDR2 ANQGSEA. The CDR3 totals 11 residues. V was shortened by 6 bases and J by 1 base, with 7 bases between the two germline ends. The DNA for the CDR3 is TGCAGCGTGGCCGGTTCCTACGAGCAGTACTTC. It translates to CSVAGSYEQYF.

The chain uses TRBV5-6 and TRBJ1-2; D remains ambiguous. Germline V gene data show CDR1 as SGHDT and CDR2 as YYEEEE. Deletions cut 5 bases from V and 3 bases from J, with 8 bases between. This CDR3 spans 12 amino acids. The CDR3 coding sequence is TGTGCCAGCAGAGAGCTGGACTATGGCTACACCTTC. Translating gives CASRELDYGYTF.

The sample holds many counts of this clonotype. The chain recombines TRBV4-1 with TRBJ2-7; 7 nucleotides align to TRBD2. The CDR3 extends over 16 amino acids. CDR1 MGHRA and CDR2 YSYEKL come from the germline V gene. The ends lost 0 bases at V and 6 bases at J; junction bases unmatched: 11. CDR3 coding DNA: TGCGCCAGCAGCCAAGATTGGGTAGCGGGCGCTGCCGAGCAGTACTTC. Amino acids: CASSQDWVAGAAEQYF.

This clonotype appeared a few times. The chain is built from TRBV28 and TRBJ1-5, with D tentatively TRBD1 (6 bases). CDR1 is MDHEN and CDR2 is SYDVKM in the germline V gene. V lost 6 bases and J 0 bases, leaving 15 bases between the germline ends. CDR3 length: 16 amino acids. The CDR3 sequence: CASSPGVWVSNQPQHF. DNA of the CDR3: TGTGCCAGCAGCCCAGGGGTTTGGGTTAGCAATCAGCCCCAGCATTTT.

The J gene is TRBJ2-2, the V gene TRBV5-4; possible D gene TRBD2, 6 bases. Germline-derived CDR1 and CDR2 are SGHNT and YYREEE (reference sequence). CDR3 size: 19 residues. V lost 4 bases to trimming and J lost 0 bases, with 22 bases between them. CDR3 loop: CASSPGGSGTPTNTGELFF. The CDR3 nucleotides read TGTGCCAGCAGCCCTGGCGGTAGCGGAACTCCTACGAACACCGGGGAGCTGTTTTTT.

In this sample, this clonotype turned up many times. The chain recombines TRBV28 with TRBJ2-1; 10 nucleotides match TRBD2. Germline lookup yields CDR1 MDHEN and CDR2 SYDVKM. The CDR3 totals 16 residues. V gave up 7 bases and J gave up 7 bases; unmatched junction bases: 13. CDR3 sequence reads: CASTTQSGRELNEQFF. The DNA for the CDR3 is TGTGCCAGCACGACCCAAAGCGGGAGGGAACTTAATGAGCAGTTCTTC.

This clonotype was counted ten times or more. The chain couples TRBV18 to TRBJ1-1; 7 nucleotides align to TRBD1. Germline lookup yields CDR1 KGHSH and CDR2 LQKENI. The CDR3 totals 15 residues. The V and J ends lost 3 bases and 3 bases, in that order; junction bases with no gene match: 7. The CDR3 region is CASSPLPRGDTEAFF. The CDR3 DNA follows: TGTGCCAGCTCACCCTTGCCCAGGGGGGACACTGAAGCTTTCTTT.

In this sample, this clonotype turned up a few times. The chain combines TRBV14 with TRBJ2-3; D is possibly TRBD2 (6 bases). Germline CDR1 SGHDN, CDR2 FVKESK. Trimming took off 4 bases at V and 0 bases at J, with 8 bases between the two ends. The CDR3 is made up of 14 amino acids. CDR3 protein: CASSRDWSTDTQYF. DNA of the CDR3: TGTGCCAGCAGCCGGGACTGGAGCACAGATACGCAGTATTTT. The variable domain in full, with the rest retrieved from reference TRBV14 and TRBJ2-3, is EAGVTQFPSHSVIEKGQTVTLRCDPISGHDNLYWYRRVMGKEIKFLLHFVKESKQDESGMPNNRFLAERTGGTYSTLKVQPAELEDSGVYFCASSRDWSTDTQYFGPGTRLTVL.

Only a few counts were recorded for this clonotype. The chain is built from TRBV13 and TRBJ1-2; 9 nucleotides line up with TRBD1. CDR1 is PRHDT and CDR2 is FYEKMQ in the germline V gene (reference sequence). V lost 5 bases and J lost 2; bases outside the gene matches: 3. The length of the CDR3 is 14 residues. The CDR3 protein is CASSEGTGNYGYTF. CDR3 coding DNA: TGTGCCAGCAGCGAGGGGACAGGGAACTATGGCTACACCTTC.

The chain recombines TRBV5-1 with TRBJ1-1; no clear D. Between the trimmed V and J ends, which lost 3 bases and 6 bases, there was a span of 12 bases. The CDR3 spans 13 residues. The germline CDR1 and CDR2 sequences are SGHRS and YFSETQ. CDR3 bases: TGCGCCAGCAGCTCCGGGTCGAGCGCTGAAGCTTTCTTT. It yields the protein CASSSGSSAEAFF.

The chain has TRBV7-2 and TRBJ2-7; TRBD1 matches at 9 bases. The CDR3 loop spans 14 amino acids. The V gene end was trimmed by 5 bases and the J gene end by 7 bases; junction bases not matched to a gene: 9. CDR1 and CDR2 (germline): SGHTA, FQGNSA. CDR3 nucleotides: TGTGCCAGCAGCAGTGGGACAGGGCGCCTGGAGCAGTACTTC. Translation gives CASSSGTGRLEQYF.

This clonotype was observed at least ten times. The V call is TRBV20-1, the J call TRBJ2-5; D perhaps matches TRBD2 (5 bases). Trimming took 0 bases from V and 5 from J, leaving 16 bases between them. CDR1 is DFQATT and CDR2 is SNEGSKA in the germline V gene (reference sequence). The length of the CDR3 is 15 residues. The CDR3 protein is CSAREASSIVETQYF. In nucleotides, the CDR3 is TGCAGTGCTAGAGAAGCTAGCTCGATAGTGGAGACCCAGTACTTC.

This clonotype was seen at least ten times. The rearrangement links TRBV6-2 or TRBV6-3 to TRBJ1-1; 8 bases line up with TRBD1. The germline V gene encodes CDR1 MNHEY and CDR2 SVGEGT. V shed 5 bases, J shed 0 bases, and the junction held 5 bases outside the gene matches. The CDR3 length is 15 residues. In nucleotides, the CDR3 is TGTGCCAGCAGTACGGGGGACAGGCTGAACACTGAAGCTTTCTTT. Translating it yields CASSTGDRLNTEAFF.

This clonotype was detected many times. V and J are TRBV12-3 or TRBV12-4 and TRBJ1-5; 9 nucleotides align to TRBD1. The CDR3 consists of 16 residues. V lost 6 bases, J lost 11 bases, and 17 bases stayed unmatched. The CDR3 protein is CASSPGTGRGPSAQHF. CDR3 coding DNA: TGTGCCAGCAGCCCGGGGACAGGGAGGGGGCCATCGGCCCAGCATTTT.

Notes on this clonotype: A much larger clone differs from this one at a single base, so this may be a read error. The J gene is TRBJ2-7, the V gene TRBV15; TRBD1 is a possible D gene (6 bases). Germline lookup yields CDR1 LNHNV and CDR2 YYDKDF (reference sequence). This CDR3 spans 15 amino acids. Here the CDR3 DNA reads TGTGTCACCAGCAGAGATCTCGACAGGTCCTACGAGCAGTACTTC. Protein sequence: CVTSRDLDRSYEQYF.

This clonotype was observed at least ten times. V and J are TRBV10-3 and TRBJ2-7; 9 bases line up with TRBD1. The germline gives CDR1 ENHRY, CDR2 SYGVKD. With V trimmed by 4 bases and J by 5 bases, 6 bases remained unmatched. The CDR3 has 14 amino acids. The DNA for the CDR3 is TGTGCCATCAGTGGCCGGGACAGGGACCACGAGCAGTACTTC. Translating gives CAISGRDRDHEQYF.

This clonotype was detected only a few times. This chain links TRBV6-1 with TRBJ2-5, with D perhaps being TRBD1 or TRBD2 (5 bases each). Germline lookup yields CDR1 MNHNS and CDR2 SASEGT. The CDR3 covers 15 residues. V lost 5 bases and J 0 bases, leaving 13 bases between the germline ends. CDR3 protein: CASSRLGTDQETQYF. DNA of the CDR3: TGTGCCAGCAGTAGATTAGGGACCGACCAAGAGACCCAGTACTTC.

This chain connects TRBV20-1 to TRBJ2-7; no reliable D call. The CDR3 runs 11 residues. V shed 2 bases and J shed 3 bases, with 5 bases lying between them. CDR1 and CDR2 (germline): DFQATT, SNEGSKA (reference sequence). The CDR3 protein is CSARPRYEQYF. For the CDR3, the DNA is TGCAGTGCTAGACCCCGCTACGAGCAGTACTTC.

The chain uses TRBV7-2 and TRBJ2-3, with D possibly being TRBD1 (6 bases). Germline CDR1 and CDR2: SGHTA and FQGNSA. This CDR3 comprises 17 residues. V was cut by 1 base and J by 6 bases, with 20 bases left in between. The CDR3 loop is CASSLVGAGVNLDTQYF. The CDR3 coding sequence is TGTGCCAGCAGCTTAGTGGGGGCAGGCGTAAACCTGGATACGCAGTATTTT.

This clonotype has more than one count but fewer than ten. This chain uses TRBV27 with TRBJ1-2; no clear D. The CDR3 length is 14 residues. V lost 6 bases and J lost 0, with 11 bases in between. CDR1 is MNHEY, CDR2 SMNVEV, per germline (reference sequence). The CDR3 coding sequence is TGTGCCAGCAGGCTCCGAGGAGCTAACTATGGCTACACCTTC. Encoded protein: CASRLRGANYGYTF.

This clonotype came up a few times. As DNA, the CDR3 is TGTGCCAGCAGCCCCCGGACTAGCGGGAGATACAATGAGCAGTTCTTC. Translation: CASSPRTSGRYNEQFF. The chain carries TRBV11-3 and TRBJ2-1, with TRBD2 matching over 13 bases. CDR1 and CDR2 from the germline V gene are SGHNT and YENEEA. V lost 5 bases, J lost 4 bases, and 5 bases stayed unmatched. There are 16 residues in the CDR3.